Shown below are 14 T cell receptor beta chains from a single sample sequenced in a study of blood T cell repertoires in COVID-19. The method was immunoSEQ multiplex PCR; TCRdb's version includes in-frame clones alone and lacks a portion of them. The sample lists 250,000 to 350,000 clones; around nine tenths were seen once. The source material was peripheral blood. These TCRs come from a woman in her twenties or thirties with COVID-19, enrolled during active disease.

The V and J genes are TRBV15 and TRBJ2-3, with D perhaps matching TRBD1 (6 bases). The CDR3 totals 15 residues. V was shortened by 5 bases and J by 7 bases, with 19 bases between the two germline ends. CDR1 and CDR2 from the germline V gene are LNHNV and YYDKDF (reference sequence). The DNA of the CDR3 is TGTGCCACCAGCTGGGTGGCAGGGGAATGGAATACGCAGTATTTT. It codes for CATSWVAGEWNTQYF.

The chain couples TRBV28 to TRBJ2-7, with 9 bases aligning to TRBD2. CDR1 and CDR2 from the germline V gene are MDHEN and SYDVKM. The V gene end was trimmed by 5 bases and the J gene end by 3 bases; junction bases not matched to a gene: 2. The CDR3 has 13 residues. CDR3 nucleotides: TGTGCCAGCAGTCGTAGCGGGGGCTACGAGCAGTACTTC. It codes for CASSRSGGYEQYF.

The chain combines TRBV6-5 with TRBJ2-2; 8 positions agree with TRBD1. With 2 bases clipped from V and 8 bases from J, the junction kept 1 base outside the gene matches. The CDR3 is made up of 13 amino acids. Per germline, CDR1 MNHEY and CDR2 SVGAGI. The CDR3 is CASSYRTGGELFF. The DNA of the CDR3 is TGTGCCAGCAGTTACCGGACAGGGGGGGAGCTGTTTTTT.

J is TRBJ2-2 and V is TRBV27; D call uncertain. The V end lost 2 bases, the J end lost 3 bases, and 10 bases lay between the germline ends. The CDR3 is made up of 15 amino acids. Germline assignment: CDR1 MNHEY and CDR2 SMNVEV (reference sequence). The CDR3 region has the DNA TGTGCCAGCAGTTTAGGGCCGCCTCACACCGGGGAGCTGTTTTTT. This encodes CASSLGPPHTGELFF.

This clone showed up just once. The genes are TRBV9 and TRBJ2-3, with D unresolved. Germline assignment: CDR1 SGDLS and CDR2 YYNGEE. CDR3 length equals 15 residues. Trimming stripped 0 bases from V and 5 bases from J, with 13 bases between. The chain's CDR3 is CASSVDPNRGDTQYF. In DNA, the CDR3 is TGTGCCAGCAGCGTAGACCCGAATCGAGGAGATACGCAGTATTTT. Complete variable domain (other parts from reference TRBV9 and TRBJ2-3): DSGVTQTPKHLITATGQRVTLRCSPRSGDLSVYWYQQSLDQGLQFLIQYYNGEERAKGNILERFSAQQFPDLHSELNLSSLELGDSALYFCASSVDPNRGDTQYFGPGTRLTVL.

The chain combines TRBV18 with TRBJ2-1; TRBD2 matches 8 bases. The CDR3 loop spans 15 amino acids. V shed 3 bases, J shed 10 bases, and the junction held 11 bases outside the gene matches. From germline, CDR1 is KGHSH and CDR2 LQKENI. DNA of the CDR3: TGTGCCAGCTCACCTTCGGGGGGGAGTGCGAGAGAGCAGTTCTTC. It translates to CASSPSGGSAREQFF. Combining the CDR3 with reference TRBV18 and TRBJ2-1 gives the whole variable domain NAGVMQNPRHLVRRRGQEARLRCSPMKGHSHVYWYRQLPEEGLKFMVYLQKENIIDESGMPKERFSAEFPKEGPSILRIQQVVRGDSAAYFCASSPSGGSAREQFFGPGTRLTVL.

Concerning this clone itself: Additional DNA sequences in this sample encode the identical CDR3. CDR3: CASSLVQGSGNTIYF. The CDR3 DNA sequence: TGTGCCAGCAGCTTAGTCCAGGGGTCGGGAAACACCATATATTTT. V is TRBV7-2 and J is TRBJ1-3; tentatively, D is TRBD1 (6 bases). The length of the CDR3 is 15 residues. Per the germline V gene, CDR1 is SGHTA and CDR2 is FQGNSA. V was shortened by 1 base and J by 4 bases, with 11 bases between the two germline ends.

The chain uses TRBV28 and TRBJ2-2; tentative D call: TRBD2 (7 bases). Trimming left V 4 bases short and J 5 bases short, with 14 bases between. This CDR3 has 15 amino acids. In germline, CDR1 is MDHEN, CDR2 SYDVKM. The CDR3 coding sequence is TGTGCCAGCAGTTCCCTAGAGGGGGGGACCGGGGAGCTGTTTTTT. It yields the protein CASSSLEGGTGELFF. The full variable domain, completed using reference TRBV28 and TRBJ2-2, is DVKVTQSSRYLVKRTGEKVFLECVQDMDHENMFWYRQDPGLGLRLIYFSYDVKMKEKGDIPEGYSVSREKKERFSLILESASTNQTSMYLCASSSLEGGTGELFFGEGSRLTVL.

The CDR3 loop reads CASSLPRTGPQETQYF. DNA for the CDR3: TGCGCCAGCAGCTTGCCCCGGACAGGGCCCCAAGAGACCCAGTACTTC. This sequence joins TRBV5-1 and TRBJ2-5; 8 nucleotides agree with TRBD1. Germline values: CDR1 SGHRS, CDR2 YFSETQ. The CDR3 contains 16 residues. V lost 1 base, J lost 1 base, and 6 bases stayed unmatched.

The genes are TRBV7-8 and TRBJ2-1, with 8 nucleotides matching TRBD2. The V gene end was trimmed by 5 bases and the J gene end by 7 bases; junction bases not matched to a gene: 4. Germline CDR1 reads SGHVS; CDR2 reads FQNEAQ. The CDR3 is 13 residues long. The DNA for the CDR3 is TGTGCCAGCAGCCTTAGCGGGGTGAATGAGCAGTTCTTC. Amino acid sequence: CASSLSGVNEQFF.

In DNA form, the CDR3 reads TGTGCCAGCAGCCAAGGGACTGGCTCTGGAAACACCATATATTTT. This encodes CASSQGTGSGNTIYF. The V gene is TRBV3-1 (or the pseudogene TRBV3-2), the J gene TRBJ1-3; D unclear. The CDR3 runs 15 residues. V gave up 1 base and J gave up 0 bases, with 7 bases separating them. Germline CDR1 and CDR2: LGHDT and YNNKEL (reference sequence).

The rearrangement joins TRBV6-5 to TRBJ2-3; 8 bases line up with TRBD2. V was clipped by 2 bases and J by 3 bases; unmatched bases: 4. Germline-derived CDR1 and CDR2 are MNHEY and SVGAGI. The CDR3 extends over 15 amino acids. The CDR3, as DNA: TGTGCCAGCAGTTACGTGGCGGGAGGTACAGATACGCAGTATTTT. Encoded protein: CASSYVAGGTDTQYF.

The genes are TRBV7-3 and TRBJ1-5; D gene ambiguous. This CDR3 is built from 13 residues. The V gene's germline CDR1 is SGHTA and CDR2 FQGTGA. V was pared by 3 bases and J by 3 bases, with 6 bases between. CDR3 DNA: TGTGCCAGCAGCTTTGGACTCAATCAGCCCCAGCATTTT. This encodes CASSFGLNQPQHF.

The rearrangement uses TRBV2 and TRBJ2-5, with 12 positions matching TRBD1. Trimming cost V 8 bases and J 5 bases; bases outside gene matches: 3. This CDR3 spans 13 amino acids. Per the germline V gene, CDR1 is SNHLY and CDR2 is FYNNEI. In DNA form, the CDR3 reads TGTGCCAGCTCGGGGACAGGGGGCGAGACCCAGTACTTC. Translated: CASSGTGGETQYF.